The source of this T cell receptor beta chain is a study of cytomegalovirus exposure and HLA in healthy donors. Study results and caveats: There were several of the most significant clusters that appeared linked to common viral pathogens in a later analysis. Exclusion applied to some V segments, including TRBV6-2 and TRBV6-3, as they were indistinguishable. What a later analysis reportedly showed was that an Asian-associated ancestry cluster had fewer N-insertions than the approximately 670-donor mean.

Vbeta (60) and Jbeta (13) primers were used in the PCR. Assay: immunoSEQ multiplex PCR; the TCRdb copy retains only in-frame clones and omits some. The sample has 25,000 to 40,000 clones, 44% seen once; the top ten hold around 2%. Germline assignment: CDR1 SGHVS and CDR2 FQNEAQ. The germline V and J ends were trimmed by 5 bases and 7 bases, with 15 bases remaining between them. This CDR3 comprises 13 residues. With respect to this clone: The antigen is not known.

Sequenced input: PBMCs. The TCR sequence derives from a woman aged 50 to 60 in good health and CMV-seronegative. The chain couples TRBV7-8 to TRBJ2-7; D call uncertain. DNA for the CDR3: TGTGCCAGCAGCCGTATGAGGAACGCTGAGCAGTACTTC. Amino acids: CASSRMRNAEQYF.